This T cell receptor (beta chain) comes out of a study of blood T cell repertoires in COVID-19. The overall study: The United States, Italy and Spain were the sources of the acute and convalescent COVID-19 samples. The cDNA or gDNA used as material had been derived from T cells, B-cell-depleted T cells, or PBMCs.

Germline CDR1 KGHSH, CDR2 LQKENI. V was pared by 4 bases and J by 7 bases, with 11 bases of the junction left unmatched. The CDR3 is 17 residues long. Methods used by the authors: Reference gene primer amplification yielded estimated nucleated cell counts. TCRdb keeps only in-frame clones here, not all; method: immunoSEQ multiplex PCR. From that table come the V and J calls and clone size; the DNA was used to work out D and trimming. The data show some 240,000 clones, about 81% seen once. This chain connects TRBV18 to TRBJ1-5, with TRBD1 matching 12 bases. The source material was peripheral blood. This clonotype was obtained from a woman aged 60-75 years with active or convalescent COVID-19. As DNA, the CDR3 is TGTGCCAGCTCACTTCATCCGGGACAGGGGGCAGGACAGCCCCAGCATTTT. Translated, it gives CASSLHPGQGAGQPQHF.